Listed here is a single TCR beta chain. The PCR used 60 Vbeta and 13 Jbeta primers. Libraries were prepared by immunoSEQ multiplex PCR; TCRdb keeps only in-frame clonotypes and omits some of them. The table shows about 120,000 clones, with around three quarters occurring only once. This sample is drawn from a study of cytomegalovirus exposure and HLA in healthy donors. CDR3 size: 16 residues. The germline V and J ends were trimmed by 4 bases and 0 bases, with 10 bases remaining between them. The germline V gene encodes CDR1 SEHNR and CDR2 FQNEAQ (reference sequence). The sample was PBMCs. The sequence was obtained from a woman aged 40 to 50 in good health and CMV-seropositive. The chain uses TRBV7-9 and TRBJ1-6, with a possible D match to TRBD1 (6 bases). The chain's CDR3 is CASSSQGSSYNSPLHF. The CDR3 DNA follows: TGTGCCAGCAGCTCGCAGGGGAGCTCCTATAATTCACCCCTCCACTTT.